Presented here are 10 T cell receptor beta chains from one specimen sequenced in a study of blood T cell repertoires in COVID-19. The repertoire was sequenced with immunoSEQ multiplex PCR; TCRdb's copy has only in-frame clones and lacks some. The profile covers 280,000 or so clones, with approximately 89% appearing a single time and approximately 12% taken by the ten largest. The sample consisted of peripheral blood. Source of these receptors: an older woman with acute or convalescent COVID-19.

The chain has TRBV30 and TRBJ2-3; weak D call: TRBD2 (6 bases). CDR1 is GTSNPN, CDR2 SVGIG, per germline (reference sequence). V dropped 3 bases and J dropped 0 bases, with 10 bases sitting between them. The CDR3 is made up of 14 amino acids. The chain's CDR3 is CAWRGTPSTDTQYF. The CDR3 nucleotides read TGTGCCTGGAGAGGGACTCCTAGCACAGATACGCAGTATTTT.

The V and J genes are TRBV7-8 and TRBJ1-2, with D perhaps matching TRBD1 (5 bases). This CDR3 comprises 14 residues. Germline values: CDR1 SGHVS, CDR2 FQNEAQ. Trimming shortened V by 5 bases and J by 6 bases, and 16 bases separated the two germline ends. The CDR3 loop reads CASSAGWGGDGYTF. The CDR3 DNA follows: TGTGCCAGCAGCGCCGGGTGGGGCGGGGATGGCTACACCTTC.

V is TRBV18 and J is TRBJ1-2; D might be TRBD1 (6 bases). The germline V and J ends were trimmed by 6 bases and 6 bases, with 17 bases remaining between them. Looked up from germline, CDR1 is KGHSH and CDR2 is LQKENI. The CDR3 spans 14 residues. The CDR3 here is CASSLGGRGHGYTF. The CDR3, as DNA: TGTGCCAGCTCCCTCGGCGGCAGGGGCCATGGCTACACCTTC.

This sequence joins TRBV5-4 and TRBJ2-7, with D tentatively TRBD2 (6 bases). Germline V gene sequence: CDR1 SGHNT, CDR2 YYREEE (reference sequence). The V gene lost 5 bases and the J gene lost 0 bases, with 12 bases spanning the gap. The CDR3 sequence is 14 residues long. The DNA for the CDR3 is TGTGCCAGCAGGAAGACGGGAGCCTCCTACGAGCAGTACTTC. Encoded protein: CASRKTGASYEQYF.

The chain employs TRBV19 and TRBJ2-7; 7 nucleotides align to TRBD1. This CDR3 has 14 amino acids. The ends lost 3 bases at V and 5 bases at J; junction bases unmatched: 7. Germline CDR1 and CDR2: LNHDA and SQIVND (reference sequence). The CDR3 loop is CASSMGTGVNEQYF. As DNA, the CDR3 is TGTGCCAGTAGTATGGGCACAGGGGTCAACGAGCAGTACTTC.

This chain uses TRBV2 with TRBJ2-5; 11 nucleotides agree with TRBD2. The germline V gene has CDR1 SNHLY and CDR2 FYNNEI. The ends lost 5 bases at V and 2 bases at J; junction bases unmatched: 7. This CDR3 is 16 amino acids long. In nucleotides, the CDR3 is TGTGCCAGCAGTTCCCACCTAGCGGGGGGACAAGAGACCCAGTACTTC. Encoded protein: CASSSHLAGGQETQYF.

The chain couples TRBV6-2 or TRBV6-3 to TRBJ2-1; 8 bases agree with TRBD2. Losses at the gene ends were 5 bases for V and 7 bases for J; bases not matched to a gene: 13. Germline-derived CDR1 and CDR2 are MNHEY and SVGEGT. The CDR3 contains 16 residues. The CDR3 DNA follows: TGTGCCAGCAGTACTTGGATTCCGGGACTAGAAAATGAGCAGTTCTTC. Residues: CASSTWIPGLENEQFF.

This sequence joins TRBV18 and TRBJ2-1; D is possibly TRBD1 (5 bases). Per the germline V gene, CDR1 is KGHSH and CDR2 is LQKENI. Trimming left V 0 bases short and J 0 bases short, with 9 bases between. There are 16 residues in the CDR3. CDR3 loop: CASSPPGASSYNEQFF. The CDR3 DNA is TGTGCCAGCTCACCACCAGGGGCGAGCTCCTACAATGAGCAGTTCTTC. The full variable domain, rest sourced from reference TRBV18 and TRBJ2-1, is NAGVMQNPRHLVRRRGQEARLRCSPMKGHSHVYWYRQLPEEGLKFMVYLQKENIIDESGMPKERFSAEFPKEGPSILRIQQVVRGDSAAYFCASSPPGASSYNEQFFGPGTRLTVL.

This clone was detected a few times. The rearrangement links TRBV6-5 to TRBJ1-2; TRBD1 is a possible D gene (6 bases). Germline CDR1 and CDR2: MNHEY and SVGAGI. The CDR3 is 16 residues long. V shed 6 bases and J shed 6 bases, with 23 bases lying between them. CDR3 amino acids: CASSYLLGGASHGYTF. DNA of the CDR3: TGTGCCAGCAGCTACCTTCTCGGGGGGGCGAGTCATGGCTACACCTTC.

The J gene is TRBJ2-7, the V gene TRBV4-1; 11 nucleotides align to TRBD1. CDR1 and CDR2 (germline): MGHRA, YSYEKL. This CDR3 has 18 residues. Trimming took 1 base from V and 3 from J; bases not matched to a gene: 11. CDR3 sequence (DNA): TGCGCCAGCAGCCAAGGCCGGGACAGGGGGATATTGGACTACGAGCAGTACTTC. This encodes CASSQGRDRGILDYEQYF.